This T cell receptor (beta chain) was sequenced for a study of response to subunit inactivated influenza vaccine (dated by TCRdb to between 2018 and 2020). Describing the broader study: Deep quantitative T cell receptor repertoire profiling was used in the study to track responses to a trivalent subunit inactivated influenza vaccine. Broader findings and caveats from the paper: The authors suggested that each seasonal influenza vaccination may recruit only a limited number of new T cells.

The CDR3, from cysteine to phenylalanine, totals 17 residues. Only CDR3 DNA is held: 51 bases, read in frame from base 1. For CDR1 and CDR2, the germline V gene lists SGHDT and YYEEEE. Compared with germline, V lacks 6 bases and J lacks 6 bases; bases without a gene match: 13. Library preparation used RT-PCR. The listed sequencing device is Illumina HiSeq 2500. TCRdb ran its own pipeline on the public reads, namely fastp trimming at Q25 and MiXCR clone calling, and kept in-frame beta chains. Each CDR3 protein appears once, grouped with its most common genes and DNA. In this sample the table shows about 180,000 distinct CDR3 sequences, 9.2% of which occur a single time. The biggest ten clones account for around 9.9% of the sample. On this clonotype: The antigen it recognizes is unknown. Base qualities are not at hand, and no much larger clone is one base apart.

This TCR came from a man in his forties or fifties who received an inactivated influenza vaccine. Donor details come from another sample of the same person, matched by shared clones. The chain is assembled from TRBV5-6 and TRBJ2-1, with TRBD2 identical over 12 junction bases. This sample comprised non-naive T cells sorted from PBMCs, obtained on the day of vaccination. Taken with the paper, the label for cell subset or site translates to: memory T cell fraction. The nucleotides are TGTGCCAGCACCCGGGGCCCTAGCGGGAGGGAATCCAATGAGCAGTTCTTC. Its product reads: CASTRGPSGRESNEQFF.